The 23 T cell receptor beta chains reported below all come from one sample, sequenced in a study of blood T cell repertoires in COVID-19. Profiled with immunoSEQ multiplex PCR; TCRdb holds only in-frame clones, not every one. This table has a few hundred thousand clones, over 75% appearing once. Sequencing was done on a sample of PBMCs or T cells enriched from blood (not recorded which). The receptors were sampled from a woman aged 30 to 39 who had recovered from COVID-19.

The V gene is TRBV7-9, the J gene TRBJ2-7, with 11 bases fitting TRBD1. Germline CDR1 and CDR2: SEHNR and FQNEAQ (reference sequence). The junction had 8 bases not matched to a gene; V was cut back by 6 bases and J by 7 bases. This CDR3 contains 14 residues. The CDR3 DNA sequence: TGTGCCAGCAGTGCCCGGGACAGGGGGTCTGAGCAGTACTTC. Translated: CASSARDRGSEQYF.

This sequence joins TRBV18 and TRBJ1-3, with D possibly TRBD1 on 6 matching bases. This CDR3 is built from 16 residues. The germline gives CDR1 KGHSH, CDR2 LQKENI. The V end lost 2 bases, the J end lost 0 bases, and 11 bases lay between the germline ends. The CDR3 sequence is CASSPVRGSSGNTIYF. The CDR3 DNA reads TGTGCCAGCTCACCAGTGAGGGGGAGCTCTGGAAACACCATATATTTT.

The gene calls are TRBV30 and TRBJ1-5, with a weak D call TRBD1 (5 bases). The CDR3 loop spans 13 amino acids. Trimming stripped 0 bases from V and 3 bases from J, with 6 bases between. Germline V gene data show CDR1 as GTSNPN and CDR2 as SVGIG (reference sequence). CDR3 DNA: TGTGCCTGGAGTGTGACAGACAATCAGCCCCAGCATTTT. Translation: CAWSVTDNQPQHF.

The chain has TRBV5-1 and TRBJ2-3, with D possibly being TRBD2 (6 bases). CDR1 is SGHRS and CDR2 is YFSETQ in the germline V gene. The CDR3 totals 14 residues. The V gene lost 7 bases and the J gene lost 1 base, with 13 bases spanning the gap. The CDR3 is CASGEPGGTDTQYF. The CDR3 DNA sequence: TGCGCCAGCGGGGAGCCGGGGGGCACAGATACGCAGTATTTT.

Here the CDR3 reads CASSRPSGGSGDEQYF. As DNA, the CDR3 is TGTGCCAGCAGCCGCCCTAGCGGGGGGTCTGGGGACGAGCAGTACTTC. V usage is TRBV3-1 (or the pseudogene TRBV3-2) and J usage is TRBJ2-7, with 11 bases fitting TRBD2. CDR1 and CDR2 from the germline V gene are LGHDT and YNNKEL (reference sequence). This CDR3 has 16 residues. V was pared by 4 bases and J by 5 bases, with 10 bases of the junction left unmatched.

V and J are TRBV19 and TRBJ1-3; D perhaps matches TRBD1 (5 bases). The CDR3 extends over 16 amino acids. Germline CDR1 reads LNHDA; CDR2 reads SQIVND (reference sequence). V dropped 4 bases and J dropped 3 bases, with 16 bases sitting between them. This CDR3 is CASSTSGPGYGNTIYF. DNA for the CDR3: TGTGCCAGTAGTACGTCAGGGCCCGGGTATGGAAACACCATATATTTT.

V and J are TRBV28 and TRBJ2-1, with 7 bases fitting TRBD1. CDR1 is MDHEN and CDR2 is SYDVKM in the germline V gene. J was trimmed by 10 bases and V by 6 bases; bases with no gene match: 12. This CDR3 is 14 amino acids long. CDR3 bases: TGTGCCAGCAGCATAACCGGGACAGCGAACGAGCAGTTCTTC. Its protein is CASSITGTANEQFF.

The rearrangement uses TRBV19 and TRBJ1-4; TRBD1 agrees at 7 bases. Germline CDR1 is LNHDA and CDR2 is SQIVND (reference sequence). Trimming took 5 bases from V and 7 from J; bases not matched to a gene: 4. The CDR3 sequence is 13 residues long. The CDR3 DNA follows: TGTGCCAGTAGTGACAGGGAGGTTGAAAAACTGTTTTTT. Its translation is CASSDREVEKLFF.

This chain connects TRBV3-1 (or the pseudogene TRBV3-2) to TRBJ2-5; a weak D match, TRBD2 (6 bases). The CDR3 contains 15 residues. Germline CDR1 and CDR2: LGHDT and YNNKEL (reference sequence). The V and J ends lost 2 bases and 5 bases respectively, with 15 bases between them. CDR3: CASSQPYPGRETQYF. The CDR3 DNA is TGTGCCAGCAGCCAACCTTACCCGGGGAGGGAGACCCAGTACTTC.

This clone was detected a few times. The chain uses TRBV4-2 and TRBJ2-3; 7 bases match TRBD2. CDR1 LGHNA and CDR2 YNFKEQ come from the germline V gene. The CDR3 consists of 15 residues. With V trimmed by 1 base and J by 4 bases, 5 bases remained unmatched. The CDR3 region is CASSQGREGSDTQYF. CDR3 coding DNA: TGTGCCAGCAGCCAAGGGAGGGAGGGGTCAGATACGCAGTATTTT.

This clone was counted between two and nine times. CDR3 sequence reads: CASSWTGTENSPLHF. Written as DNA, the CDR3 is TGTGCCAGCAGCTGGACCGGGACAGAGAATTCACCCCTCCACTTT. This chain joins TRBV5-5 and TRBJ1-6; 7 bases are shared with TRBD1. V lost 3 bases and J lost 7; bases outside the gene matches: 7. The CDR3 runs to 15 residues. CDR1 and CDR2 (germline): SGHKS, YYEKEE (reference sequence).

The chain is built from TRBV30 and TRBJ1-1, with a tentative D call TRBD1 (5 bases). The germline gives CDR1 GTSNPN, CDR2 SVGIG (reference sequence). The CDR3 runs 14 residues. V lost 2 bases and J 4 bases, leaving 14 bases between the germline ends. The CDR3 DNA reads TGTGCCTGGAGTCCCCCGGGGGGGAGCACTGAAGCTTTCTTT. This codes for CAWSPPGGSTEAFF.

The CDR3, as DNA: TGCGCCAGCAGTGAGCGACAGGGCCACTCCTACGAGCAGTACTTC. Translated, it gives CASSERQGHSYEQYF. The chain links TRBV10-2 to TRBJ2-7; 7 bases agree with TRBD1. The germline gives CDR1 WSHSY, CDR2 SAAADI. The CDR3 has 15 amino acids. J gave up 0 bases and V 2 bases, and 4 bases lay outside the gene matches.

This chain uses TRBV30 with TRBJ1-4; D gene ambiguous. Germline loops: CDR1 GTSNPN, CDR2 SVGIG (reference sequence). This CDR3 has 13 amino acids. V gave up 2 bases and J gave up 8 bases, with 12 bases separating them. The CDR3 loop reads CAWSMRVGEKLFF. CDR3 coding DNA: TGTGCCTGGAGTATGCGGGTGGGGGAAAAACTGTTTTTT.

V is TRBV14 and J is TRBJ2-7; 8 nucleotides agree with TRBD1. Germline V gene lookup returns CDR1 SGHDN and CDR2 FVKESK. After removal of 2 bases from V and 1 base from J, the junction contained 4 bases not matched to a gene. The CDR3 length is 15 residues. CDR3 protein: CASSQPTGVSYEQYF. Written as DNA, the CDR3 is TGTGCCAGCAGCCAACCGACAGGGGTATCCTACGAGCAGTACTTC.

The chain combines TRBV15 with TRBJ1-1; D is ambiguous. The CDR3 totals 14 residues. The germline gives CDR1 LNHNV, CDR2 YYDKDF (reference sequence). V was pared by 7 bases and J by 1 base, with 13 bases between. The CDR3 is CATTPDFRNTEAFF. CDR3 bases: TGTGCCACCACCCCAGACTTTCGGAACACTGAAGCTTTCTTT.

The rearrangement links TRBV28 to TRBJ1-5; D not resolved. Looked up from germline, CDR1 is MDHEN and CDR2 is SYDVKM. Trimming left V 2 bases short and J 2 bases short, with 4 bases between. The CDR3 is 13 amino acids. CDR3 loop: CASSLTGNQPQHF. CDR3 DNA: TGTGCCAGCAGTTTAACGGGCAATCAGCCCCAGCATTTT.

The chain couples TRBV5-4 to TRBJ1-2, with TRBD1 identical over 7 bases. Germline V gene data show CDR1 as SGHNT and CDR2 as YYREEE (reference sequence). CDR3 size: 16 residues. The V and J ends lost 4 bases and 3 bases, in that order; junction bases with no gene match: 12. The CDR3 nucleotides are TGTGCCAGCAGCAGACTCCAGACAGGGCCTGACTATGGCTACACCTTC. This gives the protein CASSRLQTGPDYGYTF.

The V and J genes are TRBV27 and TRBJ2-2; maybe TRBD1 (7 bases). The germline V gene has CDR1 MNHEY and CDR2 SMNVEV (reference sequence). Trimming stripped 5 bases from V and 4 bases from J, with 17 bases between. The CDR3 has 16 residues. The CDR3 DNA sequence: TGTGCCAGCAGTAGAGTGGCAGGGGGGAGCACCGGGGAGCTGTTTTTT. The encoded protein is CASSRVAGGSTGELFF.

This clone was found once. Other DNA sequences in this sample translate to the same CDR3. This chain connects TRBV7-8 to TRBJ1-4; 9 nucleotides align to TRBD1. V lost 5 bases, J lost 5 bases, and 6 bases stayed unmatched. The V gene's germline CDR1 is SGHVS and CDR2 FQNEAQ. CDR3 length: 15 residues. The CDR3 protein is CASSPRTGANEKLFF. CDR3 DNA: TGTGCCAGCAGCCCGCGGACAGGGGCGAATGAAAAACTGTTTTTT.

CDR3 sequence: CASRTGSNYGYTF. The CDR3 DNA sequence: TGTGCCAGCAGGACAGGGAGCAACTATGGCTACACCTTC. The chain carries TRBV2 and TRBJ1-2; TRBD1 agrees at 7 bases. Germline assignment: CDR1 SNHLY and CDR2 FYNNEI. V was clipped by 6 bases and J by 2 bases; unmatched bases: 3. This CDR3 contains 13 residues.

The chain employs TRBV6-5 and TRBJ2-3, with 11 bases aligning to TRBD1. The V gene end was trimmed by 7 bases and the J gene end by 6 bases; junction bases not matched to a gene: 9. The length of the CDR3 is 15 residues. CDR1 and CDR2 from the germline V gene are MNHEY and SVGAGI. For the CDR3, the DNA is TGTGCCAGCACCAGCCGGGACAGGGGGTGGGATACGCAGTATTTT. Its translation: CASTSRDRGWDTQYF.

The rearrangement uses TRBV30 and TRBJ2-1, with 8 nucleotides matching TRBD2. The germline CDR1 and CDR2 sequences are GTSNPN and SVGIG (reference sequence). The J segment lost 0 bases and the V segment lost 0 bases, leaving 4 bases of the junction unmatched. This CDR3 region has 16 residues. DNA of the CDR3: TGTGCCTGGAGTGTATTGGCGGGGGGCTCCTACAATGAGCAGTTCTTC. Amino acid sequence: CAWSVLAGGSYNEQFF.